This T cell receptor beta chain came from a study of PD-L1 blockade in urothelial cancer. Assay used: immunoSEQ multiplex PCR; TCRdb lists only in-frame clones, some missing. The repertoire holds about 71,000 clones, with 70% to 90% as singletons. The CDR3 has 12 amino acids. Trimming removed 5 bases at V and 6 bases at J, with 10 bases between. Germline-derived CDR1 and CDR2 are SNHLY and FYNNEI. This clone showed up just a few times. V is TRBV2 and J is TRBJ1-2; the D is unclear. The receptor comes from a man aged 55 to 69 with urothelial cancer. Material: PBMCs, obtained around atezolizumab (anti-PD-L1) treatment. The CDR3 here is CASSQTSHGYTF. The CDR3 DNA is TGTGCCAGCAGTCAAACTAGCCATGGCTACACCTTC.